A single sample gave rise to the 21 T cell receptor beta chains below, sequenced in a study of T cell responses to AZD1222 COVID-19 vaccine. Some clones are missing from TCRdb's copy, which holds only in-frame ones; the method was immunoSEQ multiplex PCR. The sample carries some 200,000 clones, approximately 89% recorded once. The source was peripheral blood, collected 28 days after the second AZD1222 dose. These TCRs come from an adult who received the AZD1222 COVID-19 vaccine.

V usage is TRBV2 and J usage is TRBJ1-2; perhaps TRBD1 as D (5 bases). In germline, CDR1 is SNHLY, CDR2 FYNNEI. V was pared by 8 bases and J by 4 bases, with 14 bases between. The CDR3 totals 13 residues. Here the CDR3 DNA reads TGTGCCAGCGAGGGAAGGGGCGGCTATGGCTACACCTTC. It translates to CASEGRGGYGYTF.

Only one count was recorded for this clone. The CDR3 nucleotides read TGTGCCAGCAGCCAAGTGGTGGCGGGGACTTTTGAGCAGTTCTTC. The encoded protein is CASSQVVAGTFEQFF. V usage is TRBV14 and J usage is TRBJ2-1, with a weak D call TRBD2 (6 bases). The CDR3 extends over 15 amino acids. Between the trimmed V and J ends, which lost 1 base and 9 bases, there was a span of 16 bases. Germline lookup yields CDR1 SGHDN and CDR2 FVKESK.

The J gene is TRBJ1-1, the V gene TRBV5-1; D gene unclear. Germline loops: CDR1 SGHRS, CDR2 YFSETQ. There are 17 residues in the CDR3. Trimming removed 3 bases at V and 0 bases at J, with 18 bases between. CDR3 coding DNA: TGCGCCAGCAGCTCCACGGCTAGGGTGAATTTGAACACTGAAGCTTTCTTT. This encodes CASSSTARVNLNTEAFF.

The rearrangement links TRBV7-2 to TRBJ2-7, with 12 bases matching TRBD2. The germline V gene encodes CDR1 SGHTA and CDR2 FQGNSA. The CDR3 consists of 15 residues. V trimming: 5 bases; J trimming: 3 bases; junction bases outside the gene matches: 5. CDR3 bases: TGTGCCAGCAGCCCTTGGACTAGCGGGAACTACGAGCAGTACTTC. Protein product: CASSPWTSGNYEQYF.

The CDR3 DNA is TGTGCCAGCAGCACCGGGACAACTTCCCCTGGGGCCAACGTCCTGACTTTC. This encodes CASSTGTTSPGANVLTF. V is TRBV5-5 and J is TRBJ2-6, with a tentative D call TRBD1 (6 bases). V was pared by 4 bases and J by 2 bases, with 16 bases between. The germline V gene has CDR1 SGHKS and CDR2 YYEKEE (reference sequence). There are 17 residues in the CDR3.

This sequence joins TRBV2 and TRBJ1-2; perhaps TRBD1 as D (5 bases). CDR1 is SNHLY, CDR2 FYNNEI, per germline. With 6 bases removed from V and 6 bases from J, the gap between germline ends came to 17 bases. This CDR3 region has 14 residues. Here the CDR3 reads CASREGRKSDGYTF. In DNA form, the CDR3 reads TGTGCCAGCAGGGAGGGACGGAAGAGTGATGGCTACACCTTC.

This clone was detected only once. This chain joins TRBV6-4 and TRBJ1-1; maybe TRBD1 (5 bases). Germline values: CDR1 MRHNA, CDR2 SNTAGT. Deletions cut 3 bases from V and 5 bases from J, with 16 bases between. CDR3 length: 15 amino acids. The CDR3 region is CASSETASEGTEAFF. The DNA for the CDR3 is TGTGCCAGCAGTGAGACGGCCTCGGAGGGGACTGAAGCTTTCTTT.

The chain uses TRBV4-1 and TRBJ2-7; D possibly uses TRBD1 or TRBD2 (5 bases each). V lost 7 bases to trimming and J lost 3 bases, with 19 bases between them. Germline V gene data show CDR1 as MGHRA and CDR2 as YSYEKL. This CDR3 is 15 amino acids long. CDR3 nucleotides: TGCGCCAGCACCCCGACCGGGACGACAAACTACGAGCAGTACTTC. This translates into CASTPTGTTNYEQYF.

The rearrangement uses TRBV5-4 and TRBJ1-5; D is unresolved. Per germline, CDR1 SGHNT and CDR2 YYREEE (reference sequence). Trimming cost V 1 base and J 5 bases, with 4 bases left between them. The CDR3 sequence is 12 residues long. CDR3 nucleotide sequence: TGTGCCAGCAGCTTGTACGATCAGCCCCAGCATTTT. It codes for CASSLYDQPQHF.

The V gene is TRBV27, the J gene TRBJ2-3, with TRBD1 matching over 7 bases. In germline, CDR1 is MNHEY, CDR2 SMNVEV (reference sequence). CDR3 size: 15 residues. With 6 bases clipped from V and 2 bases from J, the junction kept 8 bases outside the gene matches. This CDR3 reads CASRSGDSNTDTQYF. The DNA of the CDR3 is TGTGCCAGCAGATCCGGGGACAGTAACACAGATACGCAGTATTTT.

The chain carries TRBV3-1 (or the pseudogene TRBV3-2) and TRBJ1-1; D perhaps matches TRBD1 (6 bases). V lost 6 bases and J lost 1, with 12 bases in between. This CDR3 contains 14 residues. Germline loops: CDR1 LGHDT, CDR2 YNNKEL (reference sequence). CDR3 in DNA: TGTGCCAGCAGTTACAGGGCTAGGAACACTGAAGCTTTCTTT. It codes for CASSYRARNTEAFF.

V is TRBV9 and J is TRBJ2-1; D gene ambiguous. CDR1 SGDLS and CDR2 YYNGEE come from the germline V gene. V shed 3 bases and J shed 6 bases, with 10 bases lying between them. The CDR3 is 13 residues long. CDR3 bases: TGTGCCAGCAGCGCCGAACATAGCAATGAGCAGTTCTTC. It codes for CASSAEHSNEQFF.

The chain combines TRBV28 with TRBJ1-2; D unclear. CDR3 length equals 12 residues. Germline V gene sequence: CDR1 MDHEN, CDR2 SYDVKM. V lost 8 bases to trimming and J lost 6 bases, with 13 bases between them. The DNA for the CDR3 is TGTGCCAGCTCCCGGACGGTTCATGGCTACACCTTC. It encodes CASSRTVHGYTF.

Written as DNA, the CDR3 is TGTGCCAGCAGCTTGACAGGACCGAACACTGAAGCTTTCTTT. It encodes CASSLTGPNTEAFF. This chain joins TRBV28 and TRBJ1-1, with D perhaps matching TRBD1 (6 bases). Trimming removed 6 bases at V and 1 base at J, with 12 bases between. Germline loops: CDR1 MDHEN, CDR2 SYDVKM. This CDR3 region has 14 residues.

V usage is TRBV24-1 and J usage is TRBJ2-2, with 9 nucleotides matching TRBD2. CDR1 KGHDR and CDR2 SFDVKD come from the germline V gene. With V trimmed by 0 bases and J by 4 bases, 5 bases remained unmatched. The CDR3 is 17 amino acids. In DNA form, the CDR3 reads TGTGCCACCAGTGATTTGGGTAGCGGGAGAATCACCGGGGAGCTGTTTTTT. It yields the protein CATSDLGSGRITGELFF.

The chain has TRBV14 and TRBJ1-2; tentatively, D is TRBD1 (6 bases). Between the trimmed V and J ends, which lost 4 bases and 0 bases, there was a span of 12 bases. Germline CDR1 SGHDN, CDR2 FVKESK. The CDR3 length is 15 residues. CDR3 protein: CASSPSDSANYGYTF. In DNA, the CDR3 is TGTGCCAGCAGCCCCTCGGACAGCGCTAACTATGGCTACACCTTC.

The chain carries TRBV10-1 and TRBJ2-3; D is unresolved. Trimming shortened V by 8 bases and J by 1 base, and 7 bases separated the two germline ends. CDR1 is WNHNN, CDR2 SYGVQD, per germline (reference sequence). This CDR3 has 12 amino acids. CDR3 sequence: CASSAGTDTQYF. Written as DNA, the CDR3 is TGCGCCAGCTCCGCCGGCACAGATACGCAGTATTTT.

The chain has TRBV5-1 and TRBJ2-3; D gene uncertain. V was shortened by 0 bases and J by 0 bases, with 11 bases between the two germline ends. This CDR3 has 16 residues. Germline CDR1 reads SGHRS; CDR2 reads YFSETQ. The CDR3 sequence is CASSLVSRTSTDTQYF. The DNA for the CDR3 is TGCGCCAGCAGCTTGGTGTCCAGAACTAGCACAGATACGCAGTATTTT.

V gene TRBV28 combines with J gene TRBJ2-1, with TRBD2 matching over 10 bases. CDR3 length: 17 residues. J lost 8 bases, V lost 6 bases, and 16 bases had no gene match. The germline gives CDR1 MDHEN, CDR2 SYDVKM. The CDR3 DNA reads TGTGCCAGCAGCCCTCGAGCGGGAGGGCCCCCTGGCGATGAGCAGTTCTTC. This gives the protein CASSPRAGGPPGDEQFF.

The genes are TRBV7-3 and TRBJ2-1; 11 bases map to TRBD2. The CDR3 runs 16 residues. V trimming: 0 bases; J trimming: 7 bases; junction bases outside the gene matches: 5. CDR1 and CDR2 (germline): SGHTA, FQGTGA. The CDR3 is CASSLTGLAGGNEQFF. In nucleotides, the CDR3 is TGTGCCAGCAGCTTAACGGGGCTAGCGGGGGGAAATGAGCAGTTCTTC. Using reference TRBV7-3 and TRBJ2-1 for the parts outside the CDR3, the full variable domain is GAGVSQTPSNKVTEKGKYVELRCDPISGHTALYWYRQSLGQGPEFLIYFQGTGAADDSGLPNDRFFAVRPEGSVSTLKIQRTERGDSAVYLCASSLTGLAGGNEQFFGPGTRLTVL.

The chain combines TRBV10-3 with TRBJ2-1; the D is unclear. Trimming shortened V by 2 bases and J by 2 bases, and 13 bases separated the two germline ends. CDR1 is ENHRY and CDR2 is SYGVKD in the germline V gene. The CDR3 covers 16 residues. The CDR3 DNA follows: TGTGCCATCAGTGAGGGCTCGAATCGTGCCTACAATGAGCAGTTCTTC. The encoded protein is CAISEGSNRAYNEQFF.